One sample yielded the 15 T cell receptor beta chains listed below, sequenced in a study of molecular identifiers for immune sequencing clone quantification. TCRdb reprocessed the PCR reads via MiXCR and lists one record per CDR3 protein. The sample yields around 460,000 distinct CDR3 sequences, about a quarter seen once. The sample taken for sequencing was naive CD8+ T cells from blood, with Jurkat cell RNA spiked in. Subset specified: FACS-sorted CD8+CD4-CCR7+CD45RA+ naive T cells. Every receptor here comes from a human donor in good health. Some libraries in this study had Jurkat cell RNA spiked in.

The table lists this clonotype with a few counts. This sequence joins TRBV12-3 or TRBV12-4 and TRBJ2-1, with 9 bases fitting TRBD2. The length of the CDR3 is 14 residues. Trimming removed 1 base from V and 8 bases from J; junction bases left unmatched: 3. This CDR3 reads CASSLVTSGDEQFF. The CDR3 nucleotides are TGTGCCAGCAGTTTAGTGACTAGCGGAGATGAGCAGTTCTTC.

This clonotype appeared many times. This chain connects TRBV7-9 to TRBJ2-3; 7 bases fit TRBD2. The CDR3 consists of 15 residues. Germline V gives CDR1 SEHNR, CDR2 FQNEAQ (reference sequence). Trimming cost V 4 bases and J 4 bases; bases outside gene matches: 8. The CDR3 here is CASSSPPTSPDTQYF. As DNA, the CDR3 is TGTGCCAGCAGCTCCCCGCCGACTAGCCCAGATACGCAGTATTTT.

With regard to this clonotype: One end of the junction varies from germline; a read error may be responsible. The CDR3 nucleotides read TGTGCCAGCAGCCCTCGACTGAGGTCCTGCGAGCAGTACTTC. Translation: CASSPRLRSCEQYF. V and J are TRBV27 and TRBJ2-7; D is ambiguous. Germline loops: CDR1 MNHEY, CDR2 SMNVEV (reference sequence). CDR3 length: 14 residues.

J is TRBJ1-4 and V is TRBV5-5, with 7 positions matching TRBD1. The CDR3 is made up of 15 amino acids. V lost 3 bases to trimming and J lost 0 bases; unmatched junction nucleotides: 2. Germline CDR1 and CDR2: SGHKS and YYEKEE (reference sequence). The CDR3 DNA sequence: TGTGCCAGCAGCTCGGGACAGACAACTAATGAAAAACTGTTTTTT. Amino acids: CASSSGQTTNEKLFF.

The CDR3 coding sequence is TGTGCCAGCGGCCCCCTAGCGGGGGGTTACAATGAGCAGTTCTTC. This sequence encodes CASGPLAGGYNEQFF. The genes are TRBV7-2 and TRBJ2-1, with 11 bases that match TRBD2. V lost 8 bases to trimming and J lost 4 bases; unmatched junction nucleotides: 7. There are 15 residues in the CDR3. Germline-derived CDR1 and CDR2 are SGHTA and FQGNSA.

Concerning this clonotype itself: At one boundary the junction diverges from the germline segment, which might be a read error. V is TRBV4-3 and J is TRBJ2-4; a possible D gene is TRBD2 (5 bases). CDR1 LGHNA and CDR2 YSLEER come from the germline V gene. The CDR3 loop spans 21 amino acids. CDR3 nucleotides: TGCGCCAGCAGCCAAGATTGGAATCCAGCGGCCCCGGGCCAAGCCAATAACATTCAGTACTTC. Translated: CASSQDWNPAAPGQANNIQYF.

Turning to this clonotype: A much larger clone differs from this one at a single base, so this may be a read error. It is likely a read error, because the conserved phenylalanine at the end of the CDR3 is missing. No DNA is shown, since the ends of the CDR3 on it are uncertain; the CDR3 is the one TCRdb lists. The chain combines TRBV5-6 with TRBJ2-7. From its first to its last residue, the CDR3 has 16 amino acids. Germline V CDR1 and CDR2: SGHDT, YYEEEE. CDR3 loop: CASGLGTAPTSSTSES.

The chain joins TRBV20-1 to TRBJ2-3; D is perhaps TRBD1 (5 bases). The CDR3 sequence is 16 residues long. The V gene lost 5 bases and the J gene lost 6 bases, with 24 bases spanning the gap. In germline, CDR1 is DFQATT, CDR2 SNEGSKA (reference sequence). CDR3 DNA: TGCAGTGCTCCTTCCAGGGAAGGCCTTCCATTTGATACGCAGTATTTT. This encodes CSAPSREGLPFDTQYF.

This clonotype was picked up a small number of times. The gene calls are TRBV28 and TRBJ2-1, with D possibly called TRBD1 or TRBD2 (6 bases each). The germline V and J ends were trimmed by 8 bases and 6 bases, with 14 bases remaining between them. There are 13 residues in the CDR3. Germline CDR1 MDHEN, CDR2 SYDVKM. In DNA, the CDR3 is TGTGCCAGCGCCAGTGGAGGGGGCAATGAGCAGTTCTTC. Translated: CASASGGGNEQFF.

As for this clonotype: Being one base from a much bigger clone, this may be a read error. The CDR3 does not close with the conserved phenylalanine or tryptophan, likely indicating a read error. Because the CDR3's place on the DNA is in doubt, the DNA is left out and the CDR3 is given as listed by TCRdb. The rearrangement links TRBV19 to TRBJ1-2; TRBD1 is taken as the D call from the table, unchecked against the DNA. Germline V gene lookup returns CDR1 LNHDA and CDR2 SQIVND (reference sequence). The CDR3 comprises 13 residues, both ends counted. Here the CDR3 reads CATSTGTYYGYTC.

CDR3 in DNA: TGTGCCAGCAGCTTAGGTGCCGGGACAGGGAGTACAGATACGCAGTATTTT. Translating it yields CASSLGAGTGSTDTQYF. V usage is TRBV7-6 and J usage is TRBJ2-3; 9 bases line up with TRBD1. This CDR3 is built from 17 residues. The V and J ends lost 1 base and 3 bases, in that order; junction bases with no gene match: 8. Germline CDR1 SGHVS, CDR2 FNYEAQ.

This clonotype came up once. The conserved final phenylalanine or tryptophan is absent from the CDR3, which likely points to a read error. The V and J genes are TRBV28 and TRBJ1-5; no firm D call. Germline loops: CDR1 MDHEN, CDR2 SYDVKM. The CDR3 is made up of 17 amino acids. Trimming removed 1 base from V and 4 bases from J, with 17 bases in between. The CDR3 DNA sequence: TGTGCCAGCAGTTTATCCGGGGTAAGAGGTTCTAATCAGCCCCAGCATCTT. This codes for CASSLSGVRGSNQPQHL.

This clonotype occurred many times. This chain connects TRBV4-1 to TRBJ2-2; D unresolved. V dropped 0 bases and J dropped 5 bases, with 7 bases sitting between them. CDR1 and CDR2 (germline): MGHRA, YSYEKL. The length of the CDR3 is 14 residues. The CDR3 region has the DNA TGCGCCAGCAGCCAAGATTTTTTAACCGGGGAGCTGTTTTTT. It yields the protein CASSQDFLTGELFF.

This clonotype has more than one count but fewer than ten. The chain recombines TRBV29-1 with TRBJ1-5, with TRBD1 matching 8 bases. Germline CDR1 and CDR2: SQVTM and ANQGSEA. The CDR3 totals 16 residues. V was clipped by 6 bases and J by 5 bases; unmatched bases: 15. CDR3 DNA sequence: TGCAGCGTCGACTCGACTGGACAGGGATGGGATCAGCCCCAGCATTTT. Encoded protein: CSVDSTGQGWDQPQHF.

The rearrangement joins TRBV7-9 to TRBJ1-4, with D tentatively TRBD1 (6 bases). With 5 bases removed from V and 7 bases from J, the gap between germline ends came to 11 bases. Germline V gene lookup returns CDR1 SEHNR and CDR2 FQNEAQ (reference sequence). The CDR3 is 13 amino acids. In nucleotides, the CDR3 is TGTGCCAGCAGCCCCCCCAGGGGTGAAAAACTGTTTTTT. As protein: CASSPPRGEKLFF.